These 2 T cell receptor beta chains originate from one sample sequenced in a study of blood T cell repertoires in COVID-19. The repertoire was sequenced with immunoSEQ multiplex PCR; TCRdb's copy has only in-frame clones and lacks some. The profile shows 200,000 to 250,000 clones, approximately 80% of them singletons. The sample was peripheral blood. These receptors originate from a woman in her thirties or forties with active or convalescent COVID-19.

This clone was counted a few times. The V and J genes are TRBV7-9 and TRBJ2-7; 7 bases map to TRBD1. Trimming cost V 4 bases and J 1 base; bases outside gene matches: 10. This CDR3 contains 16 residues. In germline, CDR1 is SEHNR, CDR2 FQNEAQ (reference sequence). The CDR3 loop is CASSSYRGVRSYEQYV. The CDR3 DNA sequence: TGTGCCAGCAGCTCTTACAGGGGTGTCCGATCCTACGAGCAGTACGTC.

The genes are TRBV2 and TRBJ2-2, with a tentative D call TRBD1 (5 bases). Germline V gene lookup returns CDR1 SNHLY and CDR2 FYNNEI. This CDR3 has 15 residues. Trimming cost V 3 bases and J 3 bases, with 11 bases left between them. CDR3 coding DNA: TGTGCCAGCAGTGAGACGGACACCCACACCGGGGAGCTGTTTTTT. Amino acid sequence: CASSETDTHTGELFF.